These 27 T cell receptor beta chains were all obtained from the same sample, sequenced in a study of T cell responses to AZD1222 COVID-19 vaccine. Sequenced by immunoSEQ multiplex PCR; TCRdb stores in-frame clones only, minus some. The sample holds about 120,000 clones; about 92% are singletons and the top ten take roughly 13%. Sequencing was performed on peripheral blood, taken on day 0 of AZD1222 vaccination. The receptors shown here come from an adult in good health.

The chain is built from TRBV29-1 and TRBJ1-5; no definite D call. V dropped 4 bases and J dropped 4 bases, with 8 bases sitting between them. CDR1 and CDR2 from the germline V gene are SQVTM and ANQGSEA. CDR3 length: 12 amino acids. CDR3 DNA: TGCAGCGTTGGTTCGGTTAATCAGCCCCAGCATTTT. Translated: CSVGSVNQPQHF.

The chain has TRBV27 and TRBJ2-2; D is possibly TRBD2 (6 bases). Germline V gene lookup returns CDR1 MNHEY and CDR2 SMNVEV (reference sequence). V lost 5 bases and J 6 bases, leaving 16 bases between the germline ends. The CDR3 extends over 15 amino acids. The CDR3 DNA reads as TGTGCCAGCAGTCAGACTAGTAGGATTCCCGGGGAGCTGTTTTTT. It specifies CASSQTSRIPGELFF.

This clone was found a few times. J is TRBJ1-4 and V is TRBV6-1; D call uncertain. The V end was cut by 2 bases, the J end by 8 bases, with 21 bases between. From germline, CDR1 is MNHNS and CDR2 SASEGT. This CDR3 is built from 17 residues. CDR3 amino acids: CASSENRMPGRREKLFF. CDR3 bases: TGTGCCAGCAGTGAAAATCGTATGCCAGGCCGAAGGGAAAAACTGTTTTTT.

The V and J genes are TRBV28 and TRBJ1-2; D remains unclear. CDR1 MDHEN and CDR2 SYDVKM come from the germline V gene. With 4 bases removed from V and 6 bases from J, the gap between germline ends came to 9 bases. The CDR3 loop spans 12 amino acids. CDR3 loop: CASSSTLNGYTF. The CDR3 region has the DNA TGTGCCAGCAGTTCGACTCTGAATGGCTACACCTTC.

The chain links TRBV13 to TRBJ2-1; 12 bases match TRBD2. Trimming removed 5 bases from V and 9 bases from J; junction bases left unmatched: 11. Germline lookup yields CDR1 PRHDT and CDR2 FYEKMQ (reference sequence). There are 16 residues in the CDR3. The CDR3 bases are TGTGCCAGCAGCACCATAGGACTAGCGGGAAGCGGTGAGCAGTTCTTC. It yields the protein CASSTIGLAGSGEQFF.

V is TRBV27 and J is TRBJ1-1; D remains unclear. The V end was cut by 6 bases, the J end by 3 bases, with 11 bases between. Germline V gives CDR1 MNHEY, CDR2 SMNVEV (reference sequence). This CDR3 contains 13 residues. The CDR3 here is CASSSSSYTEAFF. In DNA form, the CDR3 reads TGTGCCAGCAGCTCCAGTAGTTACACTGAAGCTTTCTTT.

The chain is built from TRBV30 and TRBJ1-5; 7 nucleotides match TRBD1. CDR1 GTSNPN and CDR2 SVGIG come from the germline V gene (reference sequence). The CDR3 is 14 residues long. J gave up 3 bases and V 3 bases, and 5 bases lay outside the gene matches. The CDR3: CAWRTGQPNQPQHF. CDR3 nucleotides: TGTGCCTGGAGGACGGGACAGCCCAATCAGCCCCAGCATTTT.

V gene TRBV19 combines with J gene TRBJ2-7; TRBD2 matches 9 bases. Germline V lookup: CDR1 LNHDA, CDR2 SQIVND (reference sequence). The CDR3 has 15 residues. Trimming removed 4 bases from V and 7 bases from J; junction bases left unmatched: 11. CDR3: CASSTGTSRYWEQYF. In DNA form, the CDR3 reads TGTGCCAGTAGTACGGGGACTAGCCGCTATTGGGAGCAGTACTTC.

The chain links TRBV6-8 to TRBJ1-5; a weak D match, TRBD1 (5 bases). The V gene lost 7 bases and the J gene lost 2 bases, with 24 bases spanning the gap. CDR3 length: 18 amino acids. Germline V gene data show CDR1 as MNHGY and CDR2 as SAAAGT. The CDR3 here is CASTKRGQGSEGNQPQHF. CDR3 sequence (DNA): TGTGCCAGCACCAAAAGGGGCCAAGGTAGCGAGGGCAATCAGCCCCAGCATTTT.

The V call is TRBV29-1, the J call TRBJ1-1; D is unresolved. The CDR3 is made up of 13 amino acids. The germline V gene has CDR1 SQVTM and CDR2 ANQGSEA. The V end lost 3 bases, the J end lost 0 bases, and 8 bases lay between the germline ends. The CDR3 loop reads CSVEGRLNTEAFF. CDR3 coding DNA: TGCAGCGTTGAGGGGAGGCTGAACACTGAAGCTTTCTTT.

The table lists this clone with a count of one. The genes are TRBV25-1 and TRBJ2-1; 9 bases map to TRBD2. This CDR3 spans 16 amino acids. Germline CDR1 is MGHDK and CDR2 is SYGVNS. Trimming cost V 1 base and J 7 bases; bases outside gene matches: 8. CDR3 nucleotide sequence: TGTGCCAGCAGTGAATTGGCGGGAGGGCCTAGAAATGAGCAGTTCTTC. Its protein product is CASSELAGGPRNEQFF.

This chain uses TRBV4-1 with TRBJ2-2; 8 bases agree with TRBD2. Germline values: CDR1 MGHRA, CDR2 YSYEKL. The CDR3 consists of 17 residues. The V segment lost 1 base and the J segment 4 bases; nucleotides outside the gene matches: 8. The CDR3 bases are TGCGCCAGCAGCCAAGTTTGGGGACTAGTGGGCACCGGGGAGCTGTTTTTT. Protein sequence: CASSQVWGLVGTGELFF.

V and J are TRBV3-1 (or the pseudogene TRBV3-2) and TRBJ1-5; 9 nucleotides align to TRBD1. The CDR3 spans 15 residues. With V trimmed by 1 base and J by 6 bases, 4 bases remained unmatched. Germline CDR1 and CDR2: LGHDT and YNNKEL (reference sequence). The CDR3, as DNA: TGTGCCAGCAGCCAAGGGGACAGGGAGGGTCAGCCCCAGCATTTT. This encodes CASSQGDREGQPQHF.

This chain links TRBV20-1 with TRBJ1-1; no definite D call. CDR3 length: 13 residues. V lost 3 bases to trimming and J lost 1 base, with 9 bases between them. Germline V gene data show CDR1 as DFQATT and CDR2 as SNEGSKA (reference sequence). The CDR3 coding sequence is TGCAGTGCTAGTTCGGCGCCGAACACTGAAGCTTTCTTT. It translates to CSASSAPNTEAFF.

V and J are TRBV6-5 and TRBJ1-2; D possibly corresponds to TRBD1 (5 bases). The CDR3 runs 14 residues. V was trimmed by 6 bases and J by 4 bases, leaving 15 bases between them. From germline, CDR1 is MNHEY and CDR2 SVGAGI. CDR3 in DNA: TGTGCCAGCAGCGATCGGGGCGGGGGCTATGGCTACACCTTC. Its translation is CASSDRGGGYGYTF.

The CDR3 protein is CATRLAGGSKETQYF. The CDR3 DNA follows: TGCGCCACCCGACTAGCGGGGGGATCGAAAGAGACCCAGTACTTC. The chain has TRBV10-1 and TRBJ2-5; 13 bases map to TRBD2. Losses at the gene ends were 10 bases for V and 3 bases for J; bases not matched to a gene: 8. This CDR3 is 15 amino acids long. Germline assignment: CDR1 WNHNN and CDR2 SYGVQD (reference sequence).

About this clone: Compared with germline, one end of the junction differs, possibly owing to a read error. The rearrangement links TRBV7-7 to TRBJ2-1, with TRBD1 matching over 7 bases. This CDR3 has 15 amino acids. Germline CDR1 reads SSHAT; CDR2 reads FNYEAQ (reference sequence). The CDR3: CASSRTTGFADEQFF. The CDR3 DNA reads as TGTGCTAGCAGCCGAACGACAGGGTTTGCCGATGAGCAGTTCTTC.

This clone appeared a few times. CDR3 in amino acids: CAATPAGGSYNEQFF. The CDR3 DNA reads TGTGCCGCCACCCCAGCGGGAGGCTCCTACAATGAGCAGTTCTTC. J is TRBJ2-1 and V is TRBV6-6, with 9 bases that match TRBD2. The germline CDR1 and CDR2 sequences are MNHNY and SVGAGI (reference sequence). The CDR3 sequence is 15 residues long. V lost 11 bases, J lost 0 bases, and 8 bases stayed unmatched.

The chain has TRBV15 and TRBJ1-4; no reliable D call. V was clipped by 2 bases and J by 0 bases, with 13 bases between them. The germline V gene has CDR1 LNHNV and CDR2 YYDKDF (reference sequence). The CDR3 has 17 amino acids. Here the CDR3 reads CATSRPLLIATNEKLFF. Here the CDR3 DNA reads TGTGCCACCAGCAGACCTCTCCTTATTGCAACTAATGAAAAACTGTTTTTT.

The V gene is TRBV5-4, the J gene TRBJ2-1; 8 bases are shared with TRBD1. CDR3 length equals 14 residues. J gave up 8 bases and V 2 bases, and 6 bases lay outside the gene matches. Germline-derived CDR1 and CDR2 are SGHNT and YYREEE (reference sequence). DNA for the CDR3: TGTGCCAGCAGCTTTAATCAGGGGGCCGATGAGCAGTTCTTC. It yields the protein CASSFNQGADEQFF.

The chain employs TRBV9 and TRBJ1-6, with 7 bases identical to TRBD1. From germline, CDR1 is SGDLS and CDR2 YYNGEE. V trimming: 4 bases; J trimming: 4 bases; junction bases outside the gene matches: 5. The CDR3 sequence is 15 residues long. CDR3 DNA sequence: TGTGCCAGCAGCCCTCGGGACAGTTATAATTCACCCCTCCACTTT. It is translated as CASSPRDSYNSPLHF.

V usage is TRBV7-9 and J usage is TRBJ2-1; 10 bases align to TRBD2. Unmatched junction bases numbered 8, after V lost 1 base and J lost 8 bases. The germline V gene encodes CDR1 SEHNR and CDR2 FQNEAQ (reference sequence). The CDR3 is made up of 16 amino acids. CDR3 loop: CASSLGLAGDVDEQFF. CDR3 nucleotides: TGTGCCAGCAGCTTAGGGCTAGCGGGAGATGTAGATGAGCAGTTCTTC.

The J gene is TRBJ2-2, the V gene TRBV12-3 or TRBV12-4; D gene unclear. V lost 6 bases, J lost 5 bases, and 4 bases lay in between. This CDR3 contains 11 residues. Written as DNA, the CDR3 is TGTGCCAGCAGACGGACCGGGGAGCTGTTTTTT. Translating it yields CASRRTGELFF.

This chain links TRBV13 with TRBJ2-7; 8 bases line up with TRBD2. With V trimmed by 0 bases and J by 3 bases, 4 bases remained unmatched. The CDR3 is made up of 15 amino acids. Germline V gene data show CDR1 as PRHDT and CDR2 as FYEKMQ (reference sequence). DNA for the CDR3: TGTGCCAGCAGCTTAGGGGTAGCGGGGTTCTACGAGCAGTACTTC. It yields the protein CASSLGVAGFYEQYF.

The chain recombines TRBV9 with TRBJ2-3; 8 nucleotides line up with TRBD1. Germline trimming cut 4 bases from V and 0 bases from J; bases unmatched to any gene: 4. This CDR3 is 15 amino acids long. Germline V gene lookup returns CDR1 SGDLS and CDR2 YYNGEE. For the CDR3, the DNA is TGTGCCAGCAGCCCTAGGACAGGGAGCACAGATACGCAGTATTTT. Its protein is CASSPRTGSTDTQYF. Supplemented by reference TRBV9 and TRBJ2-3, the full variable domain reads DSGVTQTPKHLITATGQRVTLRCSPRSGDLSVYWYQQSLDQGLQFLIQYYNGEERAKGNILERFSAQQFPDLHSELNLSSLELGDSALYFCASSPRTGSTDTQYFGPGTRLTVL.

V gene TRBV7-8 combines with J gene TRBJ2-1; 12 bases are shared with TRBD2. This CDR3 region has 17 residues. Germline CDR1 is SGHVS and CDR2 is FQNEAQ. V dropped 2 bases and J dropped 0; count of bases not matched to a gene: 2. CDR3 coding DNA: TGTGCCAGCAGCTTAACTAGCGGGGGGTTCTCCTACAATGAGCAGTTCTTC. It yields the protein CASSLTSGGFSYNEQFF.

This chain uses TRBV3-1 (or the pseudogene TRBV3-2) with TRBJ2-1; weak D call: TRBD2 (6 bases). From germline, CDR1 is LGHDT and CDR2 YNNKEL (reference sequence). The V end lost 0 bases, the J end lost 4 bases, and 10 bases lay between the germline ends. The CDR3 consists of 15 residues. CDR3 in amino acids: CASSQDRLEYNEQFF. CDR3 DNA: TGTGCCAGCAGCCAAGATCGACTAGAGTACAATGAGCAGTTCTTC.